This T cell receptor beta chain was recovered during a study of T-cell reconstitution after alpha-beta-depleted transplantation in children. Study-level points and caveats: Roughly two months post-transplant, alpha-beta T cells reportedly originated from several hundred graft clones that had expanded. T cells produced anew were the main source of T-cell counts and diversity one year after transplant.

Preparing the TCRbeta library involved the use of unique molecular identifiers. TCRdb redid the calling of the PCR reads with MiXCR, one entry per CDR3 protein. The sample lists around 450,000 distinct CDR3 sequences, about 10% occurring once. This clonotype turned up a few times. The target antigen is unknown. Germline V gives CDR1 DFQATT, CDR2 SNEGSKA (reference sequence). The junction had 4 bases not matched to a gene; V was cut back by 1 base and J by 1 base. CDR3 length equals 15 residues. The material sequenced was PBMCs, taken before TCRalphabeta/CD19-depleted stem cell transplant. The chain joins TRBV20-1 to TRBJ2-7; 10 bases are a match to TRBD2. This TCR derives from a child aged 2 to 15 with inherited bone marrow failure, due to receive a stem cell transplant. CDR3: CSARVPSGGSYEQYF. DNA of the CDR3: TGCAGTGCTAGAGTCCCTAGCGGGGGATCCTACGAGCAGTACTTC.